A single sample gave rise to the 5 T cell receptor beta chains below, sequenced in a study of OX40 agonist ivuxolimab in advanced cancers. Only in-frame clones appear in the TCRdb table, and some are missing; sequencing was by immunoSEQ multiplex PCR. The table lists 6,500 to 8,500 clones, about two thirds of them singletons, with roughly 60% in the top ten. The sample consisted of CD4+ or CD8+ T cells sorted from blood, taken in a trial of the OX40 agonist ivuxolimab. The receptors here all came from an adult with an advanced solid tumor such as melanoma, head and neck, liver or kidney cancer.

This chain connects TRBV9 to TRBJ2-1, with 9 bases matching TRBD1. There are 15 residues in the CDR3. CDR1 SGDLS and CDR2 YYNGEE come from the germline V gene. The junction had 8 bases not matched to a gene; V was cut back by 4 bases and J by 6 bases. The CDR3 loop is CASSPRTGVGNEQFF. The CDR3 nucleotides read TGTGCCAGCAGCCCTCGGACAGGGGTGGGCAATGAGCAGTTCTTC. Combining the CDR3 with reference TRBV9 and TRBJ2-1 gives the whole variable domain DSGVTQTPKHLITATGQRVTLRCSPRSGDLSVYWYQQSLDQGLQFLIQYYNGEERAKGNILERFSAQQFPDLHSELNLSSLELGDSALYFCASSPRTGVGNEQFFGPGTRLTVL.

The J gene is TRBJ2-5, the V gene TRBV10-1; D is unresolved. This CDR3 has 13 amino acids. Trimming stripped 2 bases from V and 2 bases from J, with 6 bases between. Germline V CDR1 and CDR2: WNHNN, SYGVQD (reference sequence). DNA for the CDR3: TGCGCCAGCAGTGAGACCAATCAAGAGACCCAGTACTTC. Residues: CASSETNQETQYF.

By frequency in the sample, this clone is medium-sized. V usage is TRBV11-3 and J usage is TRBJ2-2; D may correspond to TRBD1 or TRBD2 (6 bases each). Trimming removed 0 bases at V and 5 bases at J, with 10 bases between. The CDR3 extends over 15 amino acids. CDR1 and CDR2 (germline): SGHNT, YENEEA. This chain's CDR3 is CASSLDRGGTGELFF. CDR3 in DNA: TGTGCCAGCAGCTTAGACAGGGGAGGTACCGGGGAGCTGTTTTTT.

The V gene is TRBV6-5, the J gene TRBJ2-2; maybe TRBD1 (6 bases). Trimming removed 4 bases from V and 5 bases from J, with 8 bases in between. Germline CDR1 and CDR2: MNHEY and SVGAGI. This CDR3 spans 13 amino acids. CDR3 DNA: TGTGCCAGCAGTTTAACAGGGACCGGGGAGCTGTTTTTT. Its translation is CASSLTGTGELFF.

The V call is TRBV10-3, the J call TRBJ2-1; D may correspond to TRBD1 or TRBD2 (5 bases each). Trimming left V 6 bases short and J 3 bases short, with 12 bases between. Germline-derived CDR1 and CDR2 are ENHRY and SYGVKD. The CDR3 spans 14 residues. DNA for the CDR3: TGTGCCATCAGACAGGATAGCGACTACAATGAGCAGTTCTTC. Its translation: CAIRQDSDYNEQFF.